A single sample is the source of the 28 T cell receptor beta chains below, sequenced in a study of blood T cell repertoires in COVID-19. The assay was immunoSEQ multiplex PCR, and TCRdb's table has in-frame clones only and misses some. The table has roughly 200,000 clones, roughly nine tenths seen once. The sequenced sample consisted of PBMCs or T cells enriched from blood (not recorded which). The receptors originated from a woman in her thirties or forties with acute COVID-19.

This sequence joins TRBV3-1 (or the pseudogene TRBV3-2) and TRBJ2-7; tentatively, D is TRBD2 (6 bases). V was clipped by 3 bases and J by 0 bases, with 9 bases between them. CDR3 length equals 14 residues. The germline V gene encodes CDR1 LGHDT and CDR2 YNNKEL (reference sequence). The chain's CDR3 is CASSHGGPSYEQYF. The CDR3, as DNA: TGTGCCAGCAGCCACGGGGGTCCCTCCTACGAGCAGTACTTC.

The chain carries TRBV2 and TRBJ1-1, with a possible D match to TRBD1 (5 bases). Trimming removed 5 bases at V and 0 bases at J, with 10 bases between. Germline CDR1 SNHLY, CDR2 FYNNEI. The CDR3 totals 14 residues. The CDR3 DNA is TGTGCCAGCAGTCACGGGGGAATGAACACTGAAGCTTTCTTT. Protein: CASSHGGMNTEAFF.

The DNA for the CDR3 is TGTGCCAGCAGCGTAGACTGGAGGACTGAAGCTTTCTTT. Protein: CASSVDWRTEAFF. This chain uses TRBV9 with TRBJ1-1; D ambiguous. V gave up 0 bases and J gave up 5 bases, with 8 bases separating them. Germline CDR1 reads SGDLS; CDR2 reads YYNGEE. The CDR3 has 13 residues.

The CDR3 reads CASSSQGAGVSYGYTF. Here the CDR3 DNA reads TGTGCCAGCAGCTCCCAAGGGGCAGGGGTGTCCTATGGCTACACCTTC. The chain couples TRBV11-2 to TRBJ1-2, with D possibly matching TRBD1 (6 bases). The V end was cut by 4 bases, the J end by 4 bases, with 19 bases between. The CDR3 consists of 16 residues. Per germline, CDR1 SGHAT and CDR2 FQNNGV.

This chain uses TRBV10-1 with TRBJ1-1; D not certain. Germline V CDR1 and CDR2: WNHNN, SYGVQD (reference sequence). The germline V and J ends were trimmed by 2 bases and 2 bases, with 6 bases remaining between them. The CDR3 runs 13 residues. CDR3 region: CASSEDTNTEAFF. The CDR3 DNA reads as TGCGCCAGCAGTGAGGACACCAACACTGAAGCTTTCTTT.

V is TRBV28 and J is TRBJ1-5; a weak D match, TRBD1 (5 bases). V lost 2 bases and J 13 bases, leaving 12 bases between the germline ends. This CDR3 region has 12 residues. Germline V gene lookup returns CDR1 MDHEN and CDR2 SYDVKM. CDR3 nucleotide sequence: TGTGCCAGCAGTTTAGGGCAGGGTGGGCAGCATTTT. Its translation: CASSLGQGGQHF.

The chain joins TRBV30 to TRBJ1-1, with D tentatively TRBD1 (6 bases). The germline V and J ends were trimmed by 8 bases and 7 bases, with 23 bases remaining between them. This CDR3 has 14 residues. CDR1 and CDR2 from the germline V gene are GTSNPN and SVGIG (reference sequence). The CDR3 DNA reads TGTGCCCTTAACCGTGGGGACCTAGGGGGTGAAGCTTTCTTT. Its translation is CALNRGDLGGEAFF.

CDR3 amino acids: CASSRRQGVFNQPQHF. The DNA for the CDR3 is TGTGCCAGCAGCCGCAGACAGGGGGTTTTCAATCAGCCCCAGCATTTT. This chain joins TRBV28 and TRBJ1-5, with TRBD1 identical over 9 bases. V lost 6 bases and J lost 3; bases outside the gene matches: 9. The germline CDR1 and CDR2 sequences are MDHEN and SYDVKM. The length of the CDR3 is 16 residues. Combining the CDR3 with reference TRBV28 and TRBJ1-5 gives the whole variable domain DVKVTQSSRYLVKRTGEKVFLECVQDMDHENMFWYRQDPGLGLRLIYFSYDVKMKEKGDIPEGYSVSREKKERFSLILESASTNQTSMYLCASSRRQGVFNQPQHFGDGTRLSIL.

V is TRBV28 and J is TRBJ1-1; 8 nucleotides line up with TRBD1. The germline gives CDR1 MDHEN, CDR2 SYDVKM. V gave up 1 base and J gave up 5 bases; unmatched junction bases: 6. The CDR3 length is 15 residues. The CDR3 reads CASSLSGGARTEAFF. The CDR3 bases are TGTGCCAGCAGTTTATCAGGGGGCGCAAGGACTGAAGCTTTCTTT. Based on the CDR3 plus reference TRBV28 and TRBJ1-1, the full variable domain is DVKVTQSSRYLVKRTGEKVFLECVQDMDHENMFWYRQDPGLGLRLIYFSYDVKMKEKGDIPEGYSVSREKKERFSLILESASTNQTSMYLCASSLSGGARTEAFFGQGTRLTVV.

The J gene is TRBJ1-4, the V gene TRBV11-2; TRBD1 is a possible D gene (5 bases). V lost 1 base and J 7 bases, leaving 10 bases between the germline ends. The CDR3 consists of 14 residues. Germline loops: CDR1 SGHAT, CDR2 FQNNGV. The CDR3 loop is CASSLGQISEKLFF. The DNA of the CDR3 is TGTGCCAGCAGCTTAGGACAGATCAGTGAAAAACTGTTTTTT.

V and J are TRBV3-1 (or the pseudogene TRBV3-2) and TRBJ2-2; D unclear. With 3 bases removed from V and 4 bases from J, the gap between germline ends came to 6 bases. This CDR3 is built from 13 residues. Germline loops: CDR1 LGHDT, CDR2 YNNKEL (reference sequence). CDR3 sequence reads: CASSQTRTGELFF. CDR3 nucleotide sequence: TGTGCCAGCAGCCAGACTCGCACCGGGGAGCTGTTTTTT.

This chain connects TRBV7-3 to TRBJ2-1; 7 bases line up with TRBD1. The trim removed 6 bases at V and 5 bases at J, leaving 4 bases unmatched. Germline V gives CDR1 SGHTA, CDR2 FQGTGA. The CDR3 consists of 13 residues. As DNA, the CDR3 is TGTGCCAGCAGAAGAGGACAGGACAATGAGCAGTTCTTC. It encodes CASRRGQDNEQFF. The complete variable domain, with remaining parts taken from reference TRBV7-3 and TRBJ2-1, reads GAGVSQTPSNKVTEKGKYVELRCDPISGHTALYWYRQSLGQGPEFLIYFQGTGAADDSGLPNDRFFAVRPEGSVSTLKIQRTERGDSAVYLCASRRGQDNEQFFGPGTRLTVL.

This clone turned up a few times. The V gene is TRBV24-1, the J gene TRBJ2-1; D is perhaps TRBD2 (6 bases). V was pared by 9 bases and J by 0 bases, with 17 bases between. The germline V gene encodes CDR1 KGHDR and CDR2 SFDVKD. This CDR3 spans 16 amino acids. CDR3 loop: CATLAQRGSSYNEQFF. For the CDR3, the DNA is TGTGCCACCCTCGCCCAACGGGGGAGCTCCTACAATGAGCAGTTCTTC.

The table lists this clone with many counts. The CDR3 nucleotides are TGTGCCAGTAGTACGAGCGGGGGCTGGGGCACTGAAGCTTTCTTT. Its translation is CASSTSGGWGTEAFF. This sequence joins TRBV19 and TRBJ1-1, with TRBD1 as a possible D gene (6 bases). V was pared by 4 bases and J by 4 bases, with 16 bases between. The CDR3 runs 15 residues. Per the germline V gene, CDR1 is LNHDA and CDR2 is SQIVND (reference sequence).

DNA for the CDR3: TGCAGCGTTTCCGCCCGGCGGGATGACAATGAGCAGTTCTTC. Protein sequence: CSVSARRDDNEQFF. This chain uses TRBV29-1 with TRBJ2-1; TRBD2 might be the D (6 bases). Per germline, CDR1 SQVTM and CDR2 ANQGSEA. This CDR3 region has 14 residues. Trimming removed 5 bases from V and 5 bases from J, with 16 bases in between.

Remarks on this clone: The junction departs from the called germline gene at one end, perhaps through a read error. V gene TRBV6-2 or TRBV6-3 combines with J gene TRBJ2-7; D not certain. Per germline, CDR1 MNHEY and CDR2 SVGEGT. The CDR3 has 11 residues. Written as DNA, the CDR3 is TGTGCCAGCAGTTACGGCAGCCTAGTGGACTTC. Translation gives CASSYGSLVDF.

This chain links TRBV6-5 with TRBJ2-7, with 14 nucleotides matching TRBD2. V lost 6 bases and J lost 3; bases outside the gene matches: 4. Germline CDR1 is MNHEY and CDR2 is SVGAGI. This CDR3 is 15 amino acids long. CDR3 residues: CASSSGLAGVYEQYF. CDR3 bases: TGTGCCAGCAGCTCGGGACTAGCGGGAGTCTACGAGCAGTACTTC.

V gene TRBV2 combines with J gene TRBJ1-3; 8 bases map to TRBD1. The J segment lost 0 bases and the V segment lost 5 bases, leaving 3 bases of the junction unmatched. Germline V CDR1 and CDR2: SNHLY, FYNNEI. The length of the CDR3 is 15 residues. The CDR3 loop reads CASSTGGGSGNTIYF. In DNA, the CDR3 is TGTGCCAGCAGTACAGGGGGAGGCTCTGGAAACACCATATATTTT. The whole variable domain, filled in from reference TRBV2 and TRBJ1-3, reads EPEVTQTPSHQVTQMGQEVILRCVPISNHLYFYWYRQILGQKVEFLVSFYNNEISEKSEIFDDQFSVERPDGSNFTLKIRSTKLEDSAMYFCASSTGGGSGNTIYFGEGSWLTVV.

The chain employs TRBV4-1 and TRBJ1-5, with unresolved D. The germline gives CDR1 MGHRA, CDR2 YSYEKL. The CDR3 has 14 residues. Trimming removed 4 bases at V and 6 bases at J, with 13 bases between. CDR3: CASSRGEGGQPQHF. DNA of the CDR3: TGCGCCAGCAGCCGGGGAGAGGGTGGTCAGCCCCAGCATTTT.

V is TRBV27 and J is TRBJ2-2; 8 bases align to TRBD2. CDR1 and CDR2 from the germline V gene are MNHEY and SMNVEV (reference sequence). CDR3 length: 18 residues. With V trimmed by 4 bases and J by 5 bases, 15 bases remained unmatched. CDR3 sequence reads: CASSSRTSGGGGTGELFF. The CDR3 DNA reads TGTGCCAGCAGTTCCCGTACTAGCGGAGGTGGCGGTACCGGGGAGCTGTTTTTT.

This chain links TRBV7-3 with TRBJ2-5; 12 nucleotides align to TRBD1. V dropped 1 base and J dropped 9; count of bases not matched to a gene: 6. Germline-derived CDR1 and CDR2 are SGHTA and FQGTGA. The CDR3 is made up of 15 amino acids. CDR3 in DNA: TGTGCCAGCAGCTTAATGGGGACAGGGGGCACGGCCCAGTACTTC. This codes for CASSLMGTGGTAQYF.

This clone was detected a few times. DNA of the CDR3: TGTGCCAGCAGCCCCAAGCCGACTAGCGGGAGAAATGAGCAGTTCTTC. Translated, it gives CASSPKPTSGRNEQFF. The rearrangement joins TRBV21-1 to TRBJ2-1; the DNA was not used to check the table's D call, TRBD2. TRBV21-1 has pseudogene status. The CDR3 has 16 amino acids.

The chain combines TRBV29-1 with TRBJ1-1; D not certain. This CDR3 region has 13 residues. The V end was cut by 3 bases, the J end by 0 bases, with 8 bases between. Germline V lookup: CDR1 SQVTM, CDR2 ANQGSEA. The CDR3 spells CSVDTDMNTEAFF. The DNA of the CDR3 is TGCAGCGTTGATACAGATATGAACACTGAAGCTTTCTTT.

This clone was seen just once. The J gene is TRBJ1-2, the V gene TRBV18, with TRBD1 matching over 7 bases. CDR3 length: 15 amino acids. V lost 4 bases and J lost 4; bases outside the gene matches: 9. Germline CDR1 is KGHSH and CDR2 is LQKENI. DNA for the CDR3: TGTGCCAGCTCACTAACGCAACAGGGGCTCTATGGCTACACCTTC. Amino acids: CASSLTQQGLYGYTF. Full variable domain (rest looked up from reference TRBV18 and TRBJ1-2): NAGVMQNPRHLVRRRGQEARLRCSPMKGHSHVYWYRQLPEEGLKFMVYLQKENIIDESGMPKERFSAEFPKEGPSILRIQQVVRGDSAAYFCASSLTQQGLYGYTFGSGTRLTVV.

The chain uses TRBV24-1 and TRBJ1-6, with TRBD1 as a possible D gene (6 bases). The CDR3 is 15 residues long. The germline V gene has CDR1 KGHDR and CDR2 SFDVKD. Between the trimmed V and J ends, which lost 4 bases and 14 bases, there was a span of 20 bases. Here the CDR3 reads CATSDRGGGISALHF. The CDR3, as DNA: TGTGCCACCAGTGACCGAGGGGGGGGGATTTCGGCCCTCCACTTT.

The CDR3 region is CSASRQGRSGNTIYF. CDR3 coding DNA: TGCAGTGCTAGTCGTCAGGGCCGGTCTGGAAACACCATATATTTT. The chain links TRBV20-1 to TRBJ1-3, with D tentatively TRBD1 (5 bases). The V end lost 3 bases, the J end lost 1 base, and 13 bases lay between the germline ends. CDR1 DFQATT and CDR2 SNEGSKA come from the germline V gene (reference sequence). The CDR3 loop spans 15 amino acids.

The rearrangement joins TRBV19 to TRBJ2-7; TRBD2 matches at 7 bases. There are 15 residues in the CDR3. V was clipped by 1 base and J by 0 bases; unmatched bases: 3. Per the germline V gene, CDR1 is LNHDA and CDR2 is SQIVND (reference sequence). In nucleotides, the CDR3 is TGTGCCAGTAGTATAGCCGGCGGGGGCTCCTACGAGCAGTACTTC. Translated, it gives CASSIAGGGSYEQYF.

This clone was found a few times. V usage is TRBV7-2 and J usage is TRBJ1-1, with D tentatively TRBD1 (5 bases). Trimming took off 1 base at V and 5 bases at J, with 14 bases between the two ends. This CDR3 contains 15 residues. CDR1 and CDR2 (germline): SGHTA, FQGNSA. The CDR3 coding sequence is TGTGCCAGCAGCTTAGGCGGGGGAGGTTGGACTGAAGCTTTCTTT. Its protein product is CASSLGGGGWTEAFF.